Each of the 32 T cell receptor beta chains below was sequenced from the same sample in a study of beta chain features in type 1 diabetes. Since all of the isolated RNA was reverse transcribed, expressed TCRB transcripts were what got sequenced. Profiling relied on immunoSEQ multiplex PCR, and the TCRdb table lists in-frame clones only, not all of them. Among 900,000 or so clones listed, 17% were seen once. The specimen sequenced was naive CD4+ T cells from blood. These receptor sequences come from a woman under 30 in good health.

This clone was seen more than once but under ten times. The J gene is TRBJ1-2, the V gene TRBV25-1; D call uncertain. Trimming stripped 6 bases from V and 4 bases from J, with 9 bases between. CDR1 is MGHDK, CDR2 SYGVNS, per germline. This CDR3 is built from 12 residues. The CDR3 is CASRSGAYGYTF. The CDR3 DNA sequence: TGTGCCAGCAGAAGTGGAGCCTATGGCTACACCTTC.

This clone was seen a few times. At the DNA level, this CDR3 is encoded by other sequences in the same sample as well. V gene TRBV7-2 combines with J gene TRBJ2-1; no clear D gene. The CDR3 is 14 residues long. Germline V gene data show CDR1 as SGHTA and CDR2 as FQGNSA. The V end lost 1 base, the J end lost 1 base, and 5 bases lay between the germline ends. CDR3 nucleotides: TGTGCCAGCAGCTTAGACTCTTCCTACAATGAGCAGTTCTTC. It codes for CASSLDSSYNEQFF.

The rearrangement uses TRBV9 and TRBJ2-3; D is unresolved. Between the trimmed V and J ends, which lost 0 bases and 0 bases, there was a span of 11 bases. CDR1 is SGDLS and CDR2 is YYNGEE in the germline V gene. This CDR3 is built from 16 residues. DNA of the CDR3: TGTGCCAGCAGCGTAGCCGGATTCCCTAGCACAGATACGCAGTATTTT. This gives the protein CASSVAGFPSTDTQYF.

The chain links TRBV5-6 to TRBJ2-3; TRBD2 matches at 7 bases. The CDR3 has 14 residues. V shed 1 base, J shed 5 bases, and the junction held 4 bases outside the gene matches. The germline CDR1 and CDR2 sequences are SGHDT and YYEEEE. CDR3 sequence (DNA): TGTGCCAGCAGCTTGTTCGGGAGGCGAGATACGCAGTATTTT. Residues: CASSLFGRRDTQYF. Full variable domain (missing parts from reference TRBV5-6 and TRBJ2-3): DAGVTQSPTHLIKTRGQQVTLRCSPKSGHDTVSWYQQALGQGPQFIFQYYEEEERQRGNFPDRFSGHQFPNYSSELNVNALLLGDSALYLCASSLFGRRDTQYFGPGTRLTVL.

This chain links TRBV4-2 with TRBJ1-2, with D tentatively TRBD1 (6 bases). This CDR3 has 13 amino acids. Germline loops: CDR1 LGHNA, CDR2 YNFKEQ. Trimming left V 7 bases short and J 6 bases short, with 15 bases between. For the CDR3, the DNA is TGTGCCAGCATCGAACAGGGATACGATGGCTACACCTTC. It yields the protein CASIEQGYDGYTF.

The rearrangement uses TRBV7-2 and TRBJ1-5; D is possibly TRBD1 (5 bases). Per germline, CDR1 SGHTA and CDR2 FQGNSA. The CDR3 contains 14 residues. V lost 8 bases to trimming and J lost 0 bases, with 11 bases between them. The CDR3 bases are TGTGCCAGCGGGGCGGACACTAGCAATCAGCCCCAGCATTTT. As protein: CASGADTSNQPQHF.

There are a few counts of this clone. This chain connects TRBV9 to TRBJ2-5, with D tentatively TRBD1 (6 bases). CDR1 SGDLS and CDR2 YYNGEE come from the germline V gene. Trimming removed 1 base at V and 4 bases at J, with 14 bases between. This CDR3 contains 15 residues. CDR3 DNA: TGTGCCAGCAGCGTAAGGGGGATGAGGGGAGAGACCCAGTACTTC. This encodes CASSVRGMRGETQYF.

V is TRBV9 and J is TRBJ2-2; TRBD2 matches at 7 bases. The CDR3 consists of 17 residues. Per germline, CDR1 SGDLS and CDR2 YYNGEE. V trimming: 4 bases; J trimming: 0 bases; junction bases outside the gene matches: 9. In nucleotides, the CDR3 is TGTGCCAGCAGCCCCAGACCTAGCGGCGCGAACACCGGGGAGCTGTTTTTT. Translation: CASSPRPSGANTGELFF. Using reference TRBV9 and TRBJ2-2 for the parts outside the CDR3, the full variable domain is DSGVTQTPKHLITATGQRVTLRCSPRSGDLSVYWYQQSLDQGLQFLIQYYNGEERAKGNILERFSAQQFPDLHSELNLSSLELGDSALYFCASSPRPSGANTGELFFGEGSRLTVL.

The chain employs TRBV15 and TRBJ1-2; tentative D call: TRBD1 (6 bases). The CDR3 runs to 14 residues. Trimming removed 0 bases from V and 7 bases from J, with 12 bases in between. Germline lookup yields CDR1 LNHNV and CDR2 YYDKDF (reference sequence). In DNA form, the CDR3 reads TGTGCCACCAGCAGAGATCGTGGGGGGCGTGGCTACACCTTC. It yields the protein CATSRDRGGRGYTF.

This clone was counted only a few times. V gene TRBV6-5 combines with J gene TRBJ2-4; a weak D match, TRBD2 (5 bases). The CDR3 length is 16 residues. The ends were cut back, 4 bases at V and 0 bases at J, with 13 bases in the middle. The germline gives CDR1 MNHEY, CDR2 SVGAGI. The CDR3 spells CASSLGGSLAKNIQYF. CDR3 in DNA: TGTGCCAGCAGTTTAGGTGGGAGCCTAGCCAAAAACATTCAGTACTTC.

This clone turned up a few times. CDR3 sequence: CASSLVAGVSGEQFF. CDR3 DNA sequence: TGTGCCAGCAGCTTAGTAGCGGGAGTCTCAGGTGAGCAGTTCTTC. The chain combines TRBV7-2 with TRBJ2-1; TRBD2 matches at 9 bases. Germline CDR1 SGHTA, CDR2 FQGNSA. This CDR3 comprises 15 residues. Germline trimming cut 1 base from V and 9 bases from J; bases unmatched to any gene: 7. The variable domain in full, with the rest retrieved from reference TRBV7-2 and TRBJ2-1, is GAGVSQSPSNKVTEKGKDVELRCDPISGHTALYWYRQSLGQGLEFLIYFQGNSAPDKSGLPSDRFSAERTGGSVSTLTIQRTQQEDSAVYLCASSLVAGVSGEQFFGPGTRLTVL.

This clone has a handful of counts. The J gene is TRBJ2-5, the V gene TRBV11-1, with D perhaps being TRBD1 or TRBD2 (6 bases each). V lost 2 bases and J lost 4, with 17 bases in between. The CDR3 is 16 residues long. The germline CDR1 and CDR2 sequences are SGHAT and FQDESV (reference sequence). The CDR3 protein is CASSLRPLGGAETQYF. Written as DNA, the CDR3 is TGTGCCAGCAGCTTAAGGCCGTTGGGGGGCGCAGAGACCCAGTACTTC.

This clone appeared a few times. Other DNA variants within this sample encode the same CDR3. Here the CDR3 reads CASSGGSTDTQYF. The CDR3 coding sequence is TGTGCCAGTAGCGGGGGGAGCACAGATACGCAGTATTTT. V and J are TRBV7-3 and TRBJ2-3; 10 bases fit TRBD2. Germline CDR1 reads SGHTA; CDR2 reads FQGTGA. This CDR3 is built from 13 residues. V shed 9 bases and J 0 bases; nucleotides not matched to a gene: 0.

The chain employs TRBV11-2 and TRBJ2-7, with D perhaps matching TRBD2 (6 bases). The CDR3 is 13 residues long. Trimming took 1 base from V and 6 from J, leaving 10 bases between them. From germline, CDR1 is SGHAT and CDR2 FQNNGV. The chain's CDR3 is CASSLGGTAEQYF. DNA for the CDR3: TGTGCCAGCAGCTTAGGGGGGACTGCCGAGCAGTACTTC.

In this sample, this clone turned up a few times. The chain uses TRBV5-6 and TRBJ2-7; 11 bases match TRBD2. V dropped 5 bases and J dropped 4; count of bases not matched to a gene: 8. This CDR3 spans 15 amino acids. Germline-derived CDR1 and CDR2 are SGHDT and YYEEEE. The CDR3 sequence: CASRRGLAGKYEQYF. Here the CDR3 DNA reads TGTGCCAGCAGACGAGGACTAGCGGGCAAATACGAGCAGTACTTC.

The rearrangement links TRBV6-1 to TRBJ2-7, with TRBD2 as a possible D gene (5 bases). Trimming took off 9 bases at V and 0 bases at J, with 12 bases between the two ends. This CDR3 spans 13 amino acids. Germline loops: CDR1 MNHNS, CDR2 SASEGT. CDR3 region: CASKIGISYEQYF. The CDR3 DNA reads TGTGCCAGTAAGATCGGGATCTCCTACGAGCAGTACTTC.

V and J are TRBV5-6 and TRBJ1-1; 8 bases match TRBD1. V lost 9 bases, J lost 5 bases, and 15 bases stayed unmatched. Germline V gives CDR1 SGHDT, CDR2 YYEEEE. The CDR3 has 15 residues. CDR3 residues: CATHRRTGFLTEAFF. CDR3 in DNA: TGTGCCACTCACCGTCGGACAGGGTTTTTGACTGAAGCTTTCTTT.

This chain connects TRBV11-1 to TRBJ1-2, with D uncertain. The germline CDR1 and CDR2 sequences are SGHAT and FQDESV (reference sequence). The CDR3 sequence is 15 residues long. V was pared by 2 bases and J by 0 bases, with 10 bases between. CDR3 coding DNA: TGTGCCAGCAGCTTATACCCCACCTCTAACTATGGCTACACCTTC. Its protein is CASSLYPTSNYGYTF.

The CDR3 region has the DNA TGCGCCAGCAGCCAAGATCCCCGCTACGAGCAGTACTTC. This encodes CASSQDPRYEQYF. This sequence joins TRBV4-3 and TRBJ2-7; D ambiguous. V lost 0 bases, J lost 3 bases, and 6 bases lay in between. Germline-derived CDR1 and CDR2 are LGHNA and YSLEER. CDR3 length equals 13 residues.

Here the CDR3 reads CASSPPRGADGYTF. DNA for the CDR3: TGCGCCAGCAGCCCACCTCGGGGGGCTGATGGCTACACCTTC. V gene TRBV5-1 combines with J gene TRBJ1-2; D perhaps matches TRBD1 (6 bases). CDR1 is SGHRS, CDR2 YFSETQ, per germline. CDR3 length: 14 residues. The ends were cut back, 4 bases at V and 6 bases at J, with 16 bases in the middle. The variable domain in full, with the rest retrieved from reference TRBV5-1 and TRBJ1-2, is KAGVTQTPRYLIKTRGQQVTLSCSPISGHRSVSWYQQTPGQGLQFLFEYFSETQRNKGNFPGRFSGRQFSNSRSEMNVSTLELGDSALYLCASSPPRGADGYTFGSGTRLTVV.

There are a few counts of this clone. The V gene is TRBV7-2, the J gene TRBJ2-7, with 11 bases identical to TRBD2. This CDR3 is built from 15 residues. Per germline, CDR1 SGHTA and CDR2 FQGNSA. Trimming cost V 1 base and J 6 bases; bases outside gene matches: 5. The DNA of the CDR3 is TGTGCCAGCAGCTTAGTAGCGGGAGGGGTCCGCGAGCAGTACTTC. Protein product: CASSLVAGGVREQYF.

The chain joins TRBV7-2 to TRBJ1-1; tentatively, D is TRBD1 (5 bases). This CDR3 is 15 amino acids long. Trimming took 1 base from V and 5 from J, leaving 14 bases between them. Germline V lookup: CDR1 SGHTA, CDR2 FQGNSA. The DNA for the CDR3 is TGTGCCAGCAGCTTAGATAAGGGGTGGAGGACTGAAGCTTTCTTT. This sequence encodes CASSLDKGWRTEAFF.

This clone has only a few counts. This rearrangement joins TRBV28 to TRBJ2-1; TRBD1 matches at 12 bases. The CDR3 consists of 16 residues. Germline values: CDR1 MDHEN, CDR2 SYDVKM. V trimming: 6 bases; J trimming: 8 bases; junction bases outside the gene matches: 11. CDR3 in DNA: TGTGCCAGCAGCCCGGGAGCGGGACAGGGGGCACATGAGCAGTTCTTC. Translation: CASSPGAGQGAHEQFF.

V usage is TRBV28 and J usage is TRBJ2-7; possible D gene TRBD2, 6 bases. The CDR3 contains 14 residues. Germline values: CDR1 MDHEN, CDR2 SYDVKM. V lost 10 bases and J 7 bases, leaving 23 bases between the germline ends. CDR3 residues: CATSTGDPRYEQYF. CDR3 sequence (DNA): TGTGCCACTTCTACGGGGGACCCGAGGTATGAGCAGTACTTC.

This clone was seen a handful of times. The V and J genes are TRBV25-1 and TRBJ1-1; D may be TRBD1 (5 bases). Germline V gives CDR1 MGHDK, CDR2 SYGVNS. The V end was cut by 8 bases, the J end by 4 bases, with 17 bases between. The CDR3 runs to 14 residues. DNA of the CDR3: TGTGCCAGCGTGGCAGCATGGGGCGCCACTGAAGCTTTCTTT. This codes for CASVAAWGATEAFF.

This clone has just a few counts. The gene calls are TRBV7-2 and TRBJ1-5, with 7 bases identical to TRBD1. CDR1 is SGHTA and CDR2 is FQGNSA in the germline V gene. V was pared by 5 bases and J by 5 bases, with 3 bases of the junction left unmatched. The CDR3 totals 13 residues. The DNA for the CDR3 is TGTGCCAGCAGCGTGGACAGGTATCAGCCCCAGCATTTT. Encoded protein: CASSVDRYQPQHF. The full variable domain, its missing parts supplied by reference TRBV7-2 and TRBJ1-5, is GAGVSQSPSNKVTEKGKDVELRCDPISGHTALYWYRQSLGQGLEFLIYFQGNSAPDKSGLPSDRFSAERTGGSVSTLTIQRTQQEDSAVYLCASSVDRYQPQHFGDGTRLSIL.

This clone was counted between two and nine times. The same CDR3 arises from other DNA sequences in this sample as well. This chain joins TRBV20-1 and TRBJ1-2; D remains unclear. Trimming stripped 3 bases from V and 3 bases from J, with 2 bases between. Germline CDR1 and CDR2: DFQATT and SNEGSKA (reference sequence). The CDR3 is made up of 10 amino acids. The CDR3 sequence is CSASDYGYTF. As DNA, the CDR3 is TGCAGTGCTAGTGACTATGGCTACACCTTC.

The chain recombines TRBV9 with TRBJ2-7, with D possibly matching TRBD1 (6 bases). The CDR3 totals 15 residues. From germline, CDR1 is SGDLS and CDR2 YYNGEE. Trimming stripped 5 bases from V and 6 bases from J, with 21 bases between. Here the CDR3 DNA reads TGTGCCAGCAGTACTGCCGGGCAGGGGATAGTCGAGCAGTACTTC. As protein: CASSTAGQGIVEQYF.

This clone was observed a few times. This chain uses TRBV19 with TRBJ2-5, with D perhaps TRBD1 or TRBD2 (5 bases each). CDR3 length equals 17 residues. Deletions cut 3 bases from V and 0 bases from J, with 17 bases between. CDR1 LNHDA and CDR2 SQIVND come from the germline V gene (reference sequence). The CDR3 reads CASSIYGARANQETQYF. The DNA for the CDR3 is TGTGCCAGTAGTATCTACGGGGCCAGGGCGAACCAAGAGACCCAGTACTTC.

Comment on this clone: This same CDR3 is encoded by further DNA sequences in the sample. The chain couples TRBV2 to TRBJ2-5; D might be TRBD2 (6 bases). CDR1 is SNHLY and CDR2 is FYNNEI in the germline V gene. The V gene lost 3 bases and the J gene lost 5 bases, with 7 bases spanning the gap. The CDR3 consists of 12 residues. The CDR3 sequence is CASSDRGETQYF. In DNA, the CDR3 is TGTGCCAGCAGTGACCGGGGGGAGACCCAGTACTTC.

DNA of the CDR3: TGTGCCATCAGGTTACAGGCGGGAGAGACCCAGTACTTC. The encoded protein is CAIRLQAGETQYF. The chain is built from TRBV10-3 and TRBJ2-5, with D perhaps TRBD1 or TRBD2 (5 bases each). Germline V gives CDR1 ENHRY, CDR2 SYGVKD. V lost 6 bases and J 4 bases, leaving 12 bases between the germline ends. The length of the CDR3 is 13 residues.

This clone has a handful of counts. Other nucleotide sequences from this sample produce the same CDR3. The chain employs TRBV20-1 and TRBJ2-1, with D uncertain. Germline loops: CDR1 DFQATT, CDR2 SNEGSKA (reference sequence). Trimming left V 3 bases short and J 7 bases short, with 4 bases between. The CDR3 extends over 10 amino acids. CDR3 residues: CSASLNEQFF. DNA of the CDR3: TGCAGTGCTAGTCTGAATGAGCAGTTCTTC.